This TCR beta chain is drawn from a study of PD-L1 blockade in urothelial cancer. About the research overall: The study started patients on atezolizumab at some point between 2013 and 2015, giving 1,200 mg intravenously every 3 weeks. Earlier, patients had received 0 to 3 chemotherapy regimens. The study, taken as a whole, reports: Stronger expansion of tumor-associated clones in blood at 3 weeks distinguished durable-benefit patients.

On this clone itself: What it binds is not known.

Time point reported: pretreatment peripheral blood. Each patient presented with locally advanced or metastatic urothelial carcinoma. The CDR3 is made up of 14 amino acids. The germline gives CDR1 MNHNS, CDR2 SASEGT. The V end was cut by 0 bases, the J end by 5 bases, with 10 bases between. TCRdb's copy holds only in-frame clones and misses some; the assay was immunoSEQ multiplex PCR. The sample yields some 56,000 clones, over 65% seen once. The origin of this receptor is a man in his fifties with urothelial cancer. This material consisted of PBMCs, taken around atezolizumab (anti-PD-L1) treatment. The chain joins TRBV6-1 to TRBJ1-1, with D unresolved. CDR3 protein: CASSEAGRNTEAFF. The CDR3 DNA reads TGTGCCAGCAGTGAAGCGGGCAGGAATACTGAAGCTTTCTTT.